The rows below give T cell receptor beta chains drawn from one sample of a study of blood T cell repertoires in COVID-19. The table came from immunoSEQ multiplex PCR; TCRdb's copy has only in-frame clones and leaves some out. Of hundreds of thousands of clones detected, 85% appear once; the ten largest clones hold less than 6.5%. The material sequenced was peripheral blood. The source of these receptors is a man aged 50-60 years with active or convalescent COVID-19. Each CDR3 is given with its conserved first and last residue. A D gene is named only where the DNA matches it firmly. Clone size is stated in some rows and not others, as once, few, many or a class when expanded.

>TRBV7-3|.|.|TRBJ2-2
CASSPSGGYELFF
TGTGCCAGCAGCCCGAGTGGGGGCTACGAGCTGTTTTTT
>TRBV6-5|.|.|TRBJ2-5
CASAAGTQETQYF
TGTGCCAGCGCCGCCGGGACTCAAGAGACCCAGTACTTC
>TRBV9|.|.|TRBJ2-7
CASSTAPGPYEQYF
TGTGCCAGCAGCACCGCGCCAGGTCCCTACGAGCAGTACTTC
>TRBV27|TRBD2|.|TRBJ2-2
CASSSWLAGGTITGELFF
TGTGCCAGCAGTTCTTGGCTAGCGGGAGGGACGATCACCGGGGAGCTGTTTTTT
>TRBV29-1|TRBD1|.|TRBJ2-7
CSVTTGGAWLPGQYF
TGCAGCGTTACAACAGGGGGCGCTTGGCTCCCTGGGCAGTACTTC
>TRBV7-8|TRBD1|.|TRBJ1-2
CASSLAGTGFGYTF
TGTGCCAGCAGCTTAGCTGGGACAGGGTTTGGCTACACCTTC
>TRBV27|.|.|TRBJ1-4
CASSLPSFPPRLDNEKLFF
TGTGCCAGCAGTTTACCGAGTTTCCCTCCCCGACTGGATAATGAAAAACTGTTTTTT
>TRBV28|.|.|TRBJ1-1
CASSFTRHRLVNTEAFF
TGTGCCAGCAGTTTTACGAGACACAGGCTGGTGAACACTGAAGCTTTCTTT
>TRBV4-2|.|.|TRBJ2-1
CASSQELGEQFF
TGTGCCAGCAGCCAAGAACTAGGTGAGCAGTTCTTC
>TRBV2|.|many|TRBJ2-4
CASSEAHYVGEGAKNIQYF
TGTGCCAGCAGTGAAGCGCATTATGTCGGGGAAGGGGCCAAAAACATTCAGTACTTC
>TRBV7-2|TRBD2|few|TRBJ2-1
CASSPSAGEHNEQFF
TGTGCCAGCAGCCCCTCGGCGGGAGAGCACAATGAGCAGTTCTTC
>TRBV6-5|TRBD1|.|TRBJ2-7
CASTARQGAGEQYF
TGTGCCAGCACCGCCCGACAGGGGGCAGGGGAGCAGTACTTC
>TRBV30|.|once|TRBJ2-1
CAWSERVKPHEQFF
TGTGCCTGGAGTGAGAGGGTTAAACCCCATGAGCAGTTCTTC
>TRBV19|TRBD2|once|TRBJ2-3
CASGRADTQYF
TGTGCCTCGGGGAGGGCAGATACGCAGTATTTT
>TRBV6-2/TRBV6-3|.|.|TRBJ2-6
CASSYPRDTGANVLTF
TGTGCCAGCAGTTACCCCAGGGATACTGGGGCCAACGTCCTGACTTTC
>TRBV4-2|TRBD2|.|TRBJ2-2
CASSQSRRGLEAVSGELFF
TGTGCCAGCAGCCAGTCAAGGCGGGGACTAGAAGCTGTTTCCGGGGAGCTGTTTTTT
>TRBV6-6|TRBD1|few|TRBJ2-7
CASSSGTASGEQYF
TGTGCCAGCAGTTCCGGGACAGCCTCGGGGGAGCAGTACTTC
>TRBV19|.|.|TRBJ1-5
CASSIVFRVGNQPQHF
TGTGCCAGTAGTATAGTATTCAGGGTGGGAAATCAGCCCCAGCATTTT
>TRBV14|.|.|TRBJ2-6
CASSRGLSSGANVLTF
TGTGCCAGCAGCCGGGGACTCAGCTCTGGGGCCAACGTCCTGACTTTC
>TRBV6-6|.|.|TRBJ1-1
CASSPPPGTEAFF
TGTGCCAGCAGTCCCCCCCCCGGTACTGAAGCTTTCTTT
>TRBV19|TRBD1|.|TRBJ2-7
CASSPGQGAYEQYF
TGTGCCAGTAGTCCGGGACAGGGGGCCTACGAGCAGTACTTC
>TRBV3-1/TRBV3-2|TRBD1|.|TRBJ1-1
CASSQAVTGNSEAFF
TGTGCCAGCAGCCAAGCGGTGACAGGGAACTCTGAAGCTTTCTTT
>TRBV21-1|.|.|TRBJ2-5
CASSKMASGYQETQYF
TGTGCCAGCAGCAAAATGGCTTCGGGGTATCAAGAGACCCAGTACTTC
>TRBV5-1|TRBD1|.|TRBJ2-7
CASSSRAGQGVWEQYF
TGCGCCAGCAGCTCACGTGCGGGACAGGGAGTTTGGGAGCAGTACTTC
>TRBV4-2|TRBD2|.|TRBJ2-7
CASSRLGLAGGSEQYF
TGTGCCAGCAGCCGCCTCGGACTAGCGGGAGGTTCCGAGCAGTACTTC
>TRBV21-1|.|once|TRBJ1-6
CASSKVAVSSYNSPLHF
TGTGCCAGCAGCAAAGTGGCGGTGAGCTCCTATAATTCACCCCTCCACTTT
>TRBV5-5|.|few|TRBJ1-1
CASSLTGIANTEAFF
TGTGCCAGCAGCTTGACAGGGATAGCCAACACTGAAGCTTTCTTT
>TRBV6-2/TRBV6-3|TRBD1|.|TRBJ1-5
CASSYSGQGNQPQHF
TGTGCCAGCAGTTACTCCGGACAGGGTAATCAGCCCCAGCATTTT
>TRBV21-1|.|.|TRBJ1-4
CASSKAGRGGAVQKLFF
TGTGCCAGCAGCAAAGCGGGCCGGGGGGGCGCGGTCCAAAAACTGTTTTTT
>TRBV4-2|TRBD2|once|TRBJ2-3
CASSQTRGAGGSTDTQYF
TGTGCCAGCAGCCAAACCCGCGGAGCGGGAGGGAGCACAGATACGCAGTATTTT
>TRBV7-9|TRBD1|.|TRBJ1-2
CASSLARDREGYGYTF
TGTGCCAGCAGCTTAGCGAGGGACAGGGAGGGCTATGGCTACACCTTC
>TRBV5-1|.|few|TRBJ1-1
CASSTGHRTNTEAFF
TGCGCCAGCAGCACGGGACACCGTACGAACACTGAAGCTTTCTTT
>TRBV6-5|TRBD2|.|TRBJ2-7
CASSWTSGTYEQYF
TGTGCCAGCAGTTGGACTAGCGGAACCTACGAGCAGTACTTC
>TRBV2|.|once|TRBJ1-1
CASSKPRVTEAFF
TGTGCCAGCAGTAAACCCAGGGTCACTGAAGCTTTCTTT
>TRBV5-4|.|once|TRBJ2-2
CASSYWERNTGELFF
TGTGCCAGCAGTTATTGGGAGAGGAACACCGGGGAGCTGTTTTTT
>TRBV6-2/TRBV6-3|TRBD1|.|TRBJ2-4
CASSGTGHIQYF
TGTGCCAGCAGTGGGACAGGGCACATTCAGTACTTC
>TRBV5-6|.|.|TRBJ2-1
CASSLGEYYNEQFF
TGTGCCAGCAGCTTGGGGGAGTACTACAATGAGCAGTTCTTC
>TRBV12-3/TRBV12-4|.|.|TRBJ2-1
CASSRRGYNEQFF
TGTGCCAGCAGTCGCCGGGGGTACAATGAGCAGTTCTTC
>TRBV6-5|TRBD2|.|TRBJ2-7
CASSSGIFYEQYF
TGTGCCAGCTCTAGCGGGATCTTCTACGAGCAGTACTTC
>TRBV9|.|.|TRBJ2-1
CASRAPGGLSNEQFF
TGTGCCAGCAGGGCTCCGGGGGGCCTTAGTAATGAGCAGTTCTTC
>TRBV14|.|.|TRBJ2-7
CASGQGGNEQYF
TGTGCCAGCGGACAGGGAGGGAACGAGCAGTACTTC
>TRBV30|.|.|TRBJ2-1
CAMEGGGIYNEQFF
TGTGCCATGGAGGGAGGCGGGATTTACAATGAGCAGTTCTTC
>TRBV23-1|TRBD1|.|TRBJ2-7
CASSHPTGGGSYEQYF
TGCGCCAGCAGTCATCCGACAGGGGGAGGGTCCTACGAGCAGTACTTC
>TRBV25-1|TRBD1|once|TRBJ1-1
CASSENRGTGGEAFF
TGTGCCAGCAGTGAAAATAGAGGGACAGGAGGGGAGGCTTTCTTT
>TRBV6-5|.|few|TRBJ1-1
CASSYDRLNTEAFF
TGTGCCAGCAGTTACGACAGGCTGAACACTGAAGCTTTCTTT
>TRBV6-1|.|.|TRBJ1-5
CASSEVTGRNQPQHF
TGTGCCAGCAGTGAGGTCACAGGCCGGAATCAGCCCCAGCATTTT
>TRBV7-9|.|.|TRBJ1-2
CASQDRPTNYGYTF
TGTGCCAGCCAAGACAGGCCCACTAACTATGGCTACACCTTC